Listed below are T cell receptor beta chains from one sample, sequenced in a study of blood T cells in healthy people across ages. Using its own MiXCR run on the 5' RACE reads, TCRdb lists one record per CDR3 protein. The sample comprises about 1,600,000 distinct CDR3 sequences, 35% to 45% of which are singletons, and approximately 7.9% rests with the top ten. The specimen was blood. The receptors stem from a woman aged 18-35 years in good health. Both conserved end residues are part of each CDR3. The order of the fields is V gene, CDR3 protein.

TRBV5-6 CASNGPGSWHTQYF
TRBV30 CAWKWEALAEQYF
TRBV7-2 CASSLHFGDTEAFF
TRBV4-2 CASSQEGSGGGYETQYF
TRBV6-6 CASRPTSGGQEEEYF
TRBV9 CASSVIPTGGTQYF
TRBV10-3 CAINRDGTDTQYF
TRBV12-3/TRBV12-4 CASSGGQGGYTF
TRBV4-1 CASSPADRVEEKLFF
TRBV19 CASTTGGTPDTQYF
TRBV5-1 CASSLVGTSGGRPTDTQYF
TRBV28 CASSLGSSGANEQFF
TRBV3-1 CASSQEGQGAYEQYF
TRBV6-4 CASSDNRFAYEQYF
TRBV20-1 CSASMDRVKVQYF
TRBV20-1 CSARGRRENQPQHF
TRBV7-9 CASRPPLGSVDRKETQYF
TRBV2 CASRQGGDNSPLHF
TRBV5-1 CASSLAGVAAMDNEQFF
TRBV4-1 CASSQERQGGYTF
TRBV5-6 CASSLGQGGNYYEQYF
TRBV6-4 CASSDSWPKNIQYF
TRBV5-1 CASSPVRRSYNEQFF
TRBV28 CASSRDIGASGANVLTF
TRBV20-1 CSARDQQGGGQPRHF
TRBV20-1 CIATDGSPGNPPLHF
TRBV6-1 CASSELRGGRPNTYNEQFF
TRBV3-1 CASSRLDRENTEAFF
TRBV9 CASSVDGKGNEQFF
TRBV2 CASNGRGLNEQFF
TRBV6-2/TRBV6-3 CASRGSYSSGANVLTF
TRBV4-2 CASRASGDNNGQFF
TRBV27 CASSFKRGDTQYF
TRBV12-3/TRBV12-4 CASFDDAVYGYTF
TRBV20-1 CSAGNEQFF
TRBV11-2 CANNPTGGAETQYF
TRBV10-3 CAISEFRDDYGYTF
TRBV27 CASTGRSAGELFF
TRBV28 CASTSSGGIYNEQFF
TRBV7-2 CASSLTPGTANTGELFF
TRBV12-3/TRBV12-4 CASSLRGSVVETQYF
TRBV25-1 CASSGAFGIANERYF
TRBV7-2 CASKRQGGAGELFF
TRBV6-2/TRBV6-3 CASSYSKPGRKNTDTQYF